Each of the 3 T cell receptor beta chains below was sequenced from the same sample in a study of control samples from healthy donors and cancer patients. The table came from immunoSEQ multiplex PCR; TCRdb's copy has only in-frame clones and leaves some out. The data show approximately 93,000 clones, with about 88% seen just once and about 8.6% held by the top ten. The sequenced material came from PBMCs. These receptors all come from a woman aged 50 to 60 with colorectal cancer.

This chain connects TRBV19 to TRBJ2-6; a weak D match, TRBD2 (6 bases). CDR1 and CDR2 from the germline V gene are LNHDA and SQIVND (reference sequence). V shed 6 bases and J shed 6 bases, with 12 bases lying between them. This CDR3 region has 14 residues. CDR3 loop: CASREGVEANVLTF. The CDR3 DNA follows: TGTGCCAGTAGGGAGGGAGTCGAGGCCAACGTCCTGACTTTC.

This sequence joins TRBV18 and TRBJ2-1, with 9 bases fitting TRBD2. The germline gives CDR1 KGHSH, CDR2 LQKENI. This CDR3 contains 16 residues. Germline trimming cut 0 bases from V and 5 bases from J; bases unmatched to any gene: 5. The CDR3 DNA sequence: TGTGCCAGCTCACCACCGGCTAGCGGGGCCCACAATGAGCAGTTCTTC. Protein product: CASSPPASGAHNEQFF.

This clone has just one count. The gene calls are TRBV4-3 and TRBJ2-1; D call uncertain. Trimming shortened V by 0 bases and J by 0 bases, and 9 bases separated the two germline ends. This CDR3 contains 16 residues. CDR1 is LGHNA and CDR2 is YSLEER in the germline V gene. As DNA, the CDR3 is TGCGCCAGCAGCCAAGATCTTGGGGTCTCCTACAATGAGCAGTTCTTC. Its translation: CASSQDLGVSYNEQFF.